The 32 T cell receptor beta chains presented below share a single source sample, sequenced in a study of shared clonotypes between healthy human individuals. The assay was immunoSEQ multiplex PCR, and TCRdb's table has in-frame clones only and misses some. The sample includes some 1,400,000 clones, roughly 95% seen only once; the top ten take roughly 1.1%. Sequencing was carried out using naive CD4+ T cells sorted from blood. As to subset: CD45RA+ positively selected. Source of these receptors: a man aged 25 to 45 in good health.

This chain uses TRBV29-1 with TRBJ2-7; maybe TRBD2 (6 bases). V was cut by 4 bases and J by 5 bases, with 15 bases left in between. Germline-derived CDR1 and CDR2 are SQVTM and ANQGSEA. CDR3 length: 13 amino acids. The CDR3 spells CSVAGAGSHEQYF. CDR3 coding DNA: TGCAGCGTTGCCGGTGCGGGGTCCCACGAGCAGTACTTC.

A single count supports this clone. The rearrangement joins TRBV2 to TRBJ1-5, with TRBD1 matching 9 bases. In germline, CDR1 is SNHLY, CDR2 FYNNEI. The length of the CDR3 is 17 residues. After removal of 2 bases from V and 5 bases from J, the junction contained 10 bases not matched to a gene. The CDR3 here is CASSEIQGARSHQPQHF. DNA of the CDR3: TGTGCCAGCAGTGAAATACAGGGGGCCCGTTCGCATCAGCCCCAGCATTTT.

This chain joins TRBV29-1 and TRBJ1-2; D is undetermined. In germline, CDR1 is SQVTM, CDR2 ANQGSEA. Trimming pared 2 bases from V and 2 bases from J, leaving 9 bases between. The length of the CDR3 is 13 residues. CDR3 sequence reads: CSVEFSGNYGYTF. Here the CDR3 DNA reads TGCAGCGTTGAATTCTCGGGGAACTATGGCTACACCTTC.

Remarks on this clone: Other DNA sequences of this sample code for an identical CDR3. V gene TRBV5-8 combines with J gene TRBJ2-1; 10 bases match TRBD2. The CDR3 extends over 15 amino acids. V lost 2 bases and J lost 4; bases outside the gene matches: 3. CDR1 and CDR2 (germline): SGHTS, YDEGEE. The CDR3 loop is CASSFGLAVYNEQFF. The DNA of the CDR3 is TGTGCCAGCAGCTTTGGACTAGCGGTATACAATGAGCAGTTCTTC.

The chain employs TRBV7-2 and TRBJ1-1, with D tentatively TRBD1 (5 bases). This CDR3 has 13 residues. V lost 3 bases to trimming and J lost 5 bases, with 10 bases between them. Germline V gene lookup returns CDR1 SGHTA and CDR2 FQGNSA. The CDR3 is CASSLGVWTEAFF. The CDR3 DNA reads as TGTGCCAGCAGCTTGGGGGTTTGGACTGAAGCTTTCTTT.

The V call is TRBV30, the J call TRBJ1-1; TRBD1 is a possible D gene (5 bases). Trimming removed 1 base at V and 5 bases at J, with 11 bases between. The CDR3 has 13 residues. Per the germline V gene, CDR1 is GTSNPN and CDR2 is SVGIG (reference sequence). The CDR3 protein is CAWSGRGRTEAFF. As DNA, the CDR3 is TGTGCCTGGAGTGGACGGGGCCGGACTGAAGCTTTCTTT.

This rearrangement joins TRBV11-2 to TRBJ1-1; D gene unclear. The CDR3 runs to 14 residues. Deletions cut 5 bases from V and 1 base from J, with 11 bases between. CDR1 is SGHAT and CDR2 is FQNNGV in the germline V gene. The CDR3 region is CASSLLRRNTEAFF. The DNA for the CDR3 is TGTGCCAGCAGCCTCCTAAGGAGGAACACTGAAGCTTTCTTT.

This clone has just one count. V is TRBV28 and J is TRBJ1-5; D gene uncertain. V gave up 5 bases and J gave up 2 bases, with 10 bases separating them. Per germline, CDR1 MDHEN and CDR2 SYDVKM. The CDR3 runs to 14 residues. This chain's CDR3 is CASSTPEGNQPQHF. The CDR3 region has the DNA TGTGCCAGCAGTACTCCGGAGGGCAATCAGCCCCAGCATTTT.

The chain carries TRBV6-1 and TRBJ2-7, with 8 bases lining up with TRBD2. CDR1 MNHNS and CDR2 SASEGT come from the germline V gene. Trimming cost V 8 bases and J 0 bases; bases outside gene matches: 9. The CDR3 spans 15 residues. The CDR3 is CASGALTSASYEQYF. The CDR3 bases are TGTGCCAGCGGGGCTTTGACTAGCGCCTCCTACGAGCAGTACTTC.

V is TRBV6-5 and J is TRBJ1-5, with unresolved D. CDR1 is MNHEY, CDR2 SVGAGI, per germline. CDR3 length: 13 residues. V gave up 4 bases and J gave up 4 bases, with 8 bases separating them. The DNA of the CDR3 is TGTGCCAGCAGTTCACAAGCAAATCAGCCCCAGCATTTT. Encoded protein: CASSSQANQPQHF.

The J gene is TRBJ1-1, the V gene TRBV6-1; D gene ambiguous. This CDR3 has 14 amino acids. V was shortened by 3 bases and J by 0 bases, with 8 bases between the two germline ends. The germline gives CDR1 MNHNS, CDR2 SASEGT. The DNA for the CDR3 is TGTGCCAGCAGTGATGCCGCCATGAACACTGAAGCTTTCTTT. Protein product: CASSDAAMNTEAFF.

V usage is TRBV28 and J usage is TRBJ2-5; D possibly uses TRBD1 or TRBD2 (5 bases each). The CDR3 covers 14 residues. V was shortened by 2 bases and J by 9 bases, with 16 bases between the two germline ends. Germline lookup yields CDR1 MDHEN and CDR2 SYDVKM. The CDR3 DNA sequence: TGTGCCAGCAGTTTAGGGGGTCCCCTGGATTCCCAGTACTTC. The encoded protein is CASSLGGPLDSQYF.

J is TRBJ1-3 and V is TRBV11-1, with D hard to call. The germline V and J ends were trimmed by 5 bases and 0 bases, with 20 bases remaining between them. CDR1 and CDR2 (germline): SGHAT, FQDESV (reference sequence). The CDR3 has 18 amino acids. CDR3 region: CASSPRHHGPGSGNTIYF. In DNA, the CDR3 is TGTGCCAGCAGCCCCCGACATCATGGCCCTGGCTCTGGAAACACCATATATTTT.

In regard to this clone: The sample carries other DNA sequences with the same CDR3. This chain uses TRBV9 with TRBJ2-7, with D possibly being TRBD1 (6 bases). Trimming left V 0 bases short and J 2 bases short, with 9 bases between. Germline CDR1 is SGDLS and CDR2 is YYNGEE. The CDR3 is 14 residues long. CDR3 bases: TGTGCCAGCAGCGTAGGGACAGCCACCTACGAGCAGTACTTC. Residues: CASSVGTATYEQYF.

This sequence joins TRBV13 and TRBJ2-2; 8 nucleotides agree with TRBD1. V lost 2 bases, J lost 2 bases, and 4 bases stayed unmatched. Germline-derived CDR1 and CDR2 are PRHDT and FYEKMQ (reference sequence). The CDR3 contains 16 residues. CDR3 sequence reads: CASSLLRGPNTGELFF. The CDR3 DNA follows: TGTGCCAGCAGCTTACTCAGGGGGCCTAACACCGGGGAGCTGTTTTTT.

V is TRBV5-1 and J is TRBJ1-1; 9 bases line up with TRBD1. The CDR3 is 14 amino acids. Germline assignment: CDR1 SGHRS and CDR2 YFSETQ. V lost 6 bases and J lost 8; bases outside the gene matches: 11. This chain's CDR3 is CASMLGQGTQEAFF. Written as DNA, the CDR3 is TGCGCCAGCATGCTTGGACAGGGGACACAAGAAGCTTTCTTT.

The rearrangement uses TRBV29-1 and TRBJ1-1; a possible D gene is TRBD1 (6 bases). V was trimmed by 4 bases and J by 1 base, leaving 10 bases between them. The CDR3 contains 13 residues. From germline, CDR1 is SQVTM and CDR2 ANQGSEA. CDR3 nucleotides: TGCAGCGTTGCCGGGGGCGCGAACACTGAAGCTTTCTTT. As protein: CSVAGGANTEAFF. The full variable domain, with the rest looked up from reference TRBV29-1 and TRBJ1-1, is SAVISQKPSRDICQRGTSLTIQCQVDSQVTMMFWYRQQPGQSLTLIATANQGSEATYESGFVIDKFPISRPNLTFSTLTVSNMSPEDSSIYLCSVAGGANTEAFFGQGTRLTVV.

The CDR3 nucleotides read TGTGCCAGCAGCGTATCGCTAGCGGGAATGGGTGAGCAGTTCTTC. It codes for CASSVSLAGMGEQFF. This chain joins TRBV9 and TRBJ2-1; 9 nucleotides line up with TRBD2. The CDR3 consists of 15 residues. V lost 1 base to trimming and J lost 9 bases; unmatched junction nucleotides: 8. The germline V gene encodes CDR1 SGDLS and CDR2 YYNGEE. The full variable domain, with the rest looked up from reference TRBV9 and TRBJ2-1, is DSGVTQTPKHLITATGQRVTLRCSPRSGDLSVYWYQQSLDQGLQFLIQYYNGEERAKGNILERFSAQQFPDLHSELNLSSLELGDSALYFCASSVSLAGMGEQFFGPGTRLTVL.

This chain uses TRBV30 with TRBJ2-5; TRBD1 aligns across 9 bases. J gave up 5 bases and V 7 bases, and 2 bases lay outside the gene matches. Germline CDR1 GTSNPN, CDR2 SVGIG (reference sequence). This CDR3 is 11 amino acids long. The CDR3 sequence is CAYRGHETQYF. The DNA of the CDR3 is TGTGCCTACAGGGGGCATGAGACCCAGTACTTC.

Note on this clone: In the same sample, other DNA sequences code for this CDR3. V is TRBV5-4 and J is TRBJ2-2; D is possibly TRBD1 (5 bases). The length of the CDR3 is 14 residues. Between the trimmed V and J ends, which lost 4 bases and 1 base, there was a span of 8 bases. The germline V gene encodes CDR1 SGHNT and CDR2 YYREEE (reference sequence). The CDR3 nucleotides read TGTGCCAGCAGCGTCGGACAGAACACCGGGGAGCTGTTTTTT. Translating it yields CASSVGQNTGELFF.

The CDR3 DNA sequence: TGTGCCAGCACCCCTTGGGGGGGCGTGGGATCCTACGAGCAGTACTTC. Translated: CASTPWGGVGSYEQYF. The V and J genes are TRBV2 and TRBJ2-7; the D gene is possibly TRBD2 (7 bases). Germline CDR1 SNHLY, CDR2 FYNNEI. The CDR3 sequence is 16 residues long. V was clipped by 7 bases and J by 1 base, with 20 bases between them.

V and J are TRBV6-1 and TRBJ2-1; D not certain. Germline V gene data show CDR1 as MNHNS and CDR2 as SASEGT. This CDR3 spans 12 amino acids. V gave up 8 bases and J gave up 3 bases, with 8 bases separating them. The CDR3 region is CASGHFYNEQFF. In nucleotides, the CDR3 is TGTGCCAGCGGCCATTTCTACAATGAGCAGTTCTTC.

The chain joins TRBV5-1 to TRBJ2-7; perhaps TRBD2 as D (6 bases). This CDR3 contains 16 residues. CDR1 is SGHRS, CDR2 YFSETQ, per germline. V lost 0 bases, J lost 7 bases, and 20 bases lay in between. The CDR3 nucleotides are TGCGCCAGCAGCTTGGTACTTGGTAGCGGACCTACAGAGCAGTACTTC. Its translation is CASSLVLGSGPTEQYF.

This rearrangement joins TRBV29-1 to TRBJ2-7, with 7 positions matching TRBD1. Germline trimming cut 6 bases from V and 3 bases from J; bases unmatched to any gene: 8. CDR1 SQVTM and CDR2 ANQGSEA come from the germline V gene. The CDR3 runs to 13 residues. The CDR3 sequence: CSVVTGTLYEQYF. CDR3 DNA sequence: TGCAGCGTGGTGACAGGGACGCTCTACGAGCAGTACTTC.

The CDR3 DNA is TGTGCCAGCAGTGATGAAGAGTCCACTGAAGCTTTCTTT. Its protein product is CASSDEESTEAFF. This sequence joins TRBV2 and TRBJ1-1; D not resolved. The CDR3 consists of 13 residues. Between the trimmed V and J ends, which lost 3 bases and 4 bases, there was a span of 9 bases. Germline CDR1 and CDR2: SNHLY and FYNNEI.

The genes are TRBV2 and TRBJ2-2; 9 positions agree with TRBD2. Germline trimming cut 10 bases from V and 6 bases from J; bases unmatched to any gene: 9. CDR1 is SNHLY, CDR2 FYNNEI, per germline. CDR3 length: 14 amino acids. CDR3 amino acids: CATKGLAGAGELFF. The CDR3 bases are TGTGCCACCAAGGGACTAGCTGGCGCCGGGGAGCTGTTTTTT.

About this clone: The sample carries other DNA sequences with the same CDR3. The CDR3: CASSLGGANTGELFF. The CDR3 DNA is TGTGCCAGCAGCTTGGGTGGAGCGAACACCGGGGAGCTGTTTTTT. The V gene is TRBV5-4, the J gene TRBJ2-2; no definite D call. The CDR3 runs 15 residues. Germline values: CDR1 SGHNT, CDR2 YYREEE (reference sequence). Trimming cost V 0 bases and J 0 bases, with 6 bases left between them.

CDR3 sequence: CATRQDSPNEKLFF. The CDR3, as DNA: TGTGCCACCAGACAGGACAGCCCAAATGAAAAACTGTTTTTT. The chain has TRBV2 and TRBJ1-4, with a possible D match to TRBD1 (6 bases). The CDR3 is 14 amino acids. Germline V gene data show CDR1 as SNHLY and CDR2 as FYNNEI. Deletions cut 10 bases from V and 5 bases from J, with 17 bases between.

Remarks on this clone: The sample contains more than one DNA sequence encoding this CDR3. V gene TRBV5-1 combines with J gene TRBJ2-7; TRBD1 matches at 8 bases. In germline, CDR1 is SGHRS, CDR2 YFSETQ. J gave up 1 base and V 4 bases, and 1 base lay outside the gene matches. This CDR3 spans 13 amino acids. CDR3 nucleotide sequence: TGCGCCAGCAGCAGGACAGGGTCCTACGAGCAGTACTTC. Its translation is CASSRTGSYEQYF. Full variable domain (remainder filled in from reference TRBV5-1 and TRBJ2-7): KAGVTQTPRYLIKTRGQQVTLSCSPISGHRSVSWYQQTPGQGLQFLFEYFSETQRNKGNFPGRFSGRQFSNSRSEMNVSTLELGDSALYLCASSRTGSYEQYFGPGTRLTVT.

With respect to this clone: Germline and junction disagree at one end, which may indicate a read error. The chain links TRBV29-1 to TRBJ2-5; D remains unclear. Germline CDR1 and CDR2: SQVTM and ANQGSEA. The CDR3 loop spans 15 amino acids. CDR3 loop: CSVGFVGSPVPTPYF. CDR3 nucleotide sequence: TGCAGCGTTGGTTTTGTCGGTTCCCCAGTTCCAACCCCGTACTTC.

The rearrangement joins TRBV5-5 to TRBJ2-2; D uncertain. Trimming removed 2 bases from V and 0 bases from J, with 11 bases in between. The CDR3 contains 16 residues. Looked up from germline, CDR1 is SGHKS and CDR2 is YYEKEE (reference sequence). The CDR3 DNA reads as TGTGCCAGCAGCTTATCACAAACCGCGAACACCGGGGAGCTGTTTTTT. It yields the protein CASSLSQTANTGELFF.

Only one count was recorded for this clone. V and J are TRBV7-6 and TRBJ2-3; 9 bases match TRBD2. Trimming cost V 2 bases and J 1 base; bases outside gene matches: 19. CDR3 length: 21 residues. Germline CDR1 is SGHVS and CDR2 is FNYEAQ. The CDR3 coding sequence is TGTGCCAGCAGCTTACTATCGTCGGGACGCGGCGGGAGGGTTGGCACAGATACGCAGTATTTT. Its translation: CASSLLSSGRGGRVGTDTQYF.